This T cell receptor (beta chain) was documented in a study of OX40 agonist ivuxolimab in advanced cancers. Study summary: Patients treated during dose escalation were battling hepatocellular carcinoma, melanoma, renal cell or head and neck cancer. Study-wide findings and caveats: Both blood CD4+ and CD8+ T cells showed clonal growth by week 6 at 0.1 to 3.0 mg/kg.

Remarks on this clone: Its antigen remains unknown.

The CDR3 has 13 amino acids. Germline CDR1 and CDR2: SGHVS and FQNEAQ. Trimming cost V 5 bases and J 11 bases, with 17 bases left between them. Clones were sequenced by immunoSEQ multiplex PCR, and TCRdb holds only the in-frame ones, with some missing. The sample includes about 90,000 clones, approximately 91% of them seen just once. Sample: CD4+ or CD8+ T cells sorted from blood, taken in a trial of the OX40 agonist ivuxolimab. This sequence was found in an adult with an advanced solid tumor such as melanoma, head and neck, liver or kidney cancer. The chain combines TRBV7-8 with TRBJ2-3, with D perhaps matching TRBD1 (5 bases). The CDR3 region is CASSPRTQGVQYF. The CDR3 DNA is TGTGCCAGCAGCCCGAGGACCCAAGGGGTGCAGTATTTT.